A selection of T cell receptor beta chains follows, all from one sample in a study of technical replicates of blood from four donors. Sequencing used immunoSEQ multiplex PCR; TCRdb keeps in-frame clones, though not all of them. The sample yields more than 90,000 clones, approximately 96% seen once. The sample comprised T cells isolated from PBMCs. These receptors were obtained from a human donor in good health. CDR3s include the opening cysteine and the closing phenylalanine or tryptophan. Fields, in order: clone size, V gene, J gene, D gene, CDR3 DNA, CDR3 protein. A D gene is named only where the DNA matches it firmly. Clone size is shown for a subset of rows, as once, few, many or a class of expanded clone.

size: -; V: TRBV9; J: TRBJ1-1; D: TRBD1; DNA: TGTGCCAGCAGCCCCGGGACAGGGGGCACTGAAGCTTTCTTT; CDR3: CASSPGTGGTEAFF
size: -; V: TRBV10-3; J: TRBJ1-5; D: TRBD1; DNA: TGTGCCATCAACTGGGACAGGGGGGAGCCCCAGCATTTT; CDR3: CAINWDRGEPQHF
size: -; V: TRBV30; J: TRBJ1-1; D: -; DNA: TGTGCCTGGGGCGTTTACAGTTCCCGAACTGAAGCTTTCTTT; CDR3: CAWGVYSSRTEAFF
size: -; V: TRBV20-1; J: TRBJ1-1; D: -; DNA: TGCAGTGGTCTGTGGGCCACTGAAGCTTTCTTT; CDR3: CSGLWATEAFF
size: -; V: TRBV7-8; J: TRBJ2-2; D: TRBD2; DNA: TGTGCCAGCAGCTTAGCATCGGTGCGACTAGCGCCAGGGGGGGAGCTGTTTTTT; CDR3: CASSLASVRLAPGGELFF
size: -; V: TRBV9; J: TRBJ2-1; D: -; DNA: TGTGCCAGCTCCCAGGGCTCCTACAATGAGCAGTTCTTC; CDR3: CASSQGSYNEQFF
size: -; V: TRBV19; J: TRBJ2-7; D: TRBD2; DNA: TGTGCCAGTAGTAACCTGGGCGAGCGGGGGTACGAGCAGTACTTC; CDR3: CASSNLGERGYEQYF
size: -; V: TRBV27; J: TRBJ2-5; D: -; DNA: TGTGCCAGCAGTTTATACGGGTCCCAAGAGACCCAGTACTTC; CDR3: CASSLYGSQETQYF
size: -; V: TRBV2; J: TRBJ1-2; D: -; DNA: TGTGCCAGCAACCCCCTAACTGGCTACACCTTC; CDR3: CASNPLTGYTF
size: -; V: TRBV11-2; J: TRBJ2-5; D: -; DNA: TGTGCCAGCAGCTTAGCCTGGGACTTACAAGAGACCCAGTACTTC; CDR3: CASSLAWDLQETQYF
size: -; V: TRBV5-6; J: TRBJ2-3; D: -; DNA: TGTGCCAGCAGCTCCGGACTGAGCACAGATACGCAGTATTTT; CDR3: CASSSGLSTDTQYF
size: -; V: TRBV18; J: TRBJ2-7; D: TRBD2; DNA: TGTGCCAGCTCACTCACTAGCGGGGCCTGGGAGCAGTACTTC; CDR3: CASSLTSGAWEQYF
size: -; V: TRBV6-5; J: TRBJ2-1; D: TRBD2; DNA: TGTGCCAGCTCTCCGGGCGGGAGCCTCCCTGAGCAGTTCTTC; CDR3: CASSPGGSLPEQFF
size: -; V: TRBV5-1; J: TRBJ2-5; D: TRBD2; DNA: TGCGCCAGCAGCTTTTCCCAGGGAGGGGAAGAGACCCAGTACTTC; CDR3: CASSFSQGGEETQYF
size: -; V: TRBV6-6; J: TRBJ2-3; D: -; DNA: TGTGCCAGCAGTTATCCGCGGGCTGGAGATACGCAGTATTTT; CDR3: CASSYPRAGDTQYF
size: -; V: TRBV5-1; J: TRBJ2-1; D: TRBD2; DNA: TGCGCCAGCAGCACGACTAGCGGGACGGTGAATGAGCAGTTCTTC; CDR3: CASSTTSGTVNEQFF
size: once; V: TRBV2; J: TRBJ2-2; D: -; DNA: TGTGCCAGCACGAAAGAAGGAGGCACCGGGGAGCTGTTTTTT; CDR3: CASTKEGGTGELFF
size: -; V: TRBV7-8; J: TRBJ1-3; D: -; DNA: TGTGCCAGCAGCTCACTACAGGGTTACTCTGGAAACACCATATATTTT; CDR3: CASSSLQGYSGNTIYF
size: -; V: TRBV28; J: TRBJ2-5; D: -; DNA: TGTGCCAGCAGTTCAGCAGGGATGCAAGAGACCCAGTACTTC; CDR3: CASSSAGMQETQYF
size: -; V: TRBV7-7; J: TRBJ2-3; D: TRBD1; DNA: TGTGCCAGCAGTTCTACCCAGGGGGAGACAGATACGCAGTATTTT; CDR3: CASSSTQGETDTQYF
size: once; V: TRBV27; J: TRBJ2-6; D: -; DNA: TGTGCCAGCAGTTTAGGGTGGGGGCTTAGGGCCAACGTCCTGACTTTC; CDR3: CASSLGWGLRANVLTF
size: -; V: TRBV6-5; J: TRBJ1-2; D: TRBD1; DNA: TGTGCCAGCAGCCCAGGACAGGGGGATTATGGCTACACCTTC; CDR3: CASSPGQGDYGYTF
size: -; V: TRBV5-1; J: TRBJ2-1; D: -; DNA: TGCGCCAGCAGTCTTATCGCAGGGTCCGAGGAGCAGTTCTTC; CDR3: CASSLIAGSEEQFF
size: -; V: TRBV5-1; J: TRBJ2-1; D: -; DNA: TGCGCCAGCAGCTCCGACAGGCCCTCCTACAATGAGCAGTTCTTC; CDR3: CASSSDRPSYNEQFF
size: -; V: TRBV30; J: TRBJ2-7; D: -; DNA: TGTGCCTGGACAGGGAACTCCTACGAGCAGTACTTC; CDR3: CAWTGNSYEQYF
size: -; V: TRBV6-6; J: TRBJ1-2; D: -; DNA: TGTGCCAGCCTCGCGGGCACTAATGGCTACACCTTC; CDR3: CASLAGTNGYTF
size: -; V: TRBV28; J: TRBJ2-5; D: -; DNA: TGTGCCAGCAGGGGGGCAGGGTTGACCCAGTACTTC; CDR3: CASRGAGLTQYF
size: -; V: TRBV6-5; J: TRBJ2-1; D: TRBD2; DNA: TGTGCCAGCAGTTACTCGCTAGCGGGAGGGCACAATGAGCAGTTCTTC; CDR3: CASSYSLAGGHNEQFF
size: -; V: TRBV5-6; J: TRBJ1-4; D: TRBD1; DNA: TGTGCCAGCAGCTGGGACAGGTACAGTGAAAAACTGTTTTTT; CDR3: CASSWDRYSEKLFF
size: once; V: TRBV19; J: TRBJ1-1; D: TRBD1; DNA: TGTGCCAGTAGTAGATTGACAGGGGTGGAGAACACTGAAGCTTTCTTT; CDR3: CASSRLTGVENTEAFF
size: -; V: TRBV7-9; J: TRBJ1-3; D: -; DNA: TGTGCCAGCAGTCAATTAGGTCAGGGACAAGAAAACACCATATATTTT; CDR3: CASSQLGQGQENTIYF
size: -; V: TRBV28; J: TRBJ2-6; D: -; DNA: TGTGCCAGCAGTCGACAGTTTTGGGCCAACGTCCTGACTTTC; CDR3: CASSRQFWANVLTF
size: once; V: TRBV7-2; J: TRBJ2-1; D: TRBD2; DNA: TGTGCCAGCAGCCGAACTCCTCTACTAGGCGGGAGATACAATGAGCAGTTCTTC; CDR3: CASSRTPLLGGRYNEQFF
size: -; V: TRBV19; J: TRBJ1-5; D: -; DNA: TGTGCCAGTAGTATAGGGTCGAGGAATCAGCCCCAGCATTTT; CDR3: CASSIGSRNQPQHF
size: -; V: TRBV28; J: TRBJ2-2; D: TRBD1; DNA: TGTGCCAGCTTCTATGGGACAGTGTCGAACACCGGGGAGCTGTTTTTT; CDR3: CASFYGTVSNTGELFF
size: -; V: TRBV5-1; J: TRBJ1-4; D: TRBD1; DNA: TGCGCCAGCAGCCGTTGGGACAGGAATGAAAAACTGTTTTTT; CDR3: CASSRWDRNEKLFF
size: -; V: TRBV29-1; J: TRBJ2-7; D: TRBD1; DNA: TGCAGCGTTGAAAGCGGAACAGGGGATGGCGAGCAGTACTTC; CDR3: CSVESGTGDGEQYF
size: -; V: TRBV9; J: TRBJ1-4; D: TRBD1; DNA: TGTGCCAGCAGTGCCCCGGGACAGGGACCTTTAGGTGAAAAACTGTTTTTT; CDR3: CASSAPGQGPLGEKLFF
size: -; V: TRBV10-3; J: TRBJ2-3; D: -; DNA: TGTGCCATCAGTCTTTCCAGCACATCGGGGGGCACAGATACGCAGTATTTT; CDR3: CAISLSSTSGGTDTQYF
size: -; V: TRBV19; J: TRBJ2-3; D: -; DNA: TGTGCCAGTAGTCCGGGGAGGGGGGATACGCAGTATTTT; CDR3: CASSPGRGDTQYF
size: -; V: TRBV11-2; J: TRBJ2-5; D: -; DNA: TGTGCCAGCACGGCGGGGCGGGTGGAGACCCAGTACTTC; CDR3: CASTAGRVETQYF